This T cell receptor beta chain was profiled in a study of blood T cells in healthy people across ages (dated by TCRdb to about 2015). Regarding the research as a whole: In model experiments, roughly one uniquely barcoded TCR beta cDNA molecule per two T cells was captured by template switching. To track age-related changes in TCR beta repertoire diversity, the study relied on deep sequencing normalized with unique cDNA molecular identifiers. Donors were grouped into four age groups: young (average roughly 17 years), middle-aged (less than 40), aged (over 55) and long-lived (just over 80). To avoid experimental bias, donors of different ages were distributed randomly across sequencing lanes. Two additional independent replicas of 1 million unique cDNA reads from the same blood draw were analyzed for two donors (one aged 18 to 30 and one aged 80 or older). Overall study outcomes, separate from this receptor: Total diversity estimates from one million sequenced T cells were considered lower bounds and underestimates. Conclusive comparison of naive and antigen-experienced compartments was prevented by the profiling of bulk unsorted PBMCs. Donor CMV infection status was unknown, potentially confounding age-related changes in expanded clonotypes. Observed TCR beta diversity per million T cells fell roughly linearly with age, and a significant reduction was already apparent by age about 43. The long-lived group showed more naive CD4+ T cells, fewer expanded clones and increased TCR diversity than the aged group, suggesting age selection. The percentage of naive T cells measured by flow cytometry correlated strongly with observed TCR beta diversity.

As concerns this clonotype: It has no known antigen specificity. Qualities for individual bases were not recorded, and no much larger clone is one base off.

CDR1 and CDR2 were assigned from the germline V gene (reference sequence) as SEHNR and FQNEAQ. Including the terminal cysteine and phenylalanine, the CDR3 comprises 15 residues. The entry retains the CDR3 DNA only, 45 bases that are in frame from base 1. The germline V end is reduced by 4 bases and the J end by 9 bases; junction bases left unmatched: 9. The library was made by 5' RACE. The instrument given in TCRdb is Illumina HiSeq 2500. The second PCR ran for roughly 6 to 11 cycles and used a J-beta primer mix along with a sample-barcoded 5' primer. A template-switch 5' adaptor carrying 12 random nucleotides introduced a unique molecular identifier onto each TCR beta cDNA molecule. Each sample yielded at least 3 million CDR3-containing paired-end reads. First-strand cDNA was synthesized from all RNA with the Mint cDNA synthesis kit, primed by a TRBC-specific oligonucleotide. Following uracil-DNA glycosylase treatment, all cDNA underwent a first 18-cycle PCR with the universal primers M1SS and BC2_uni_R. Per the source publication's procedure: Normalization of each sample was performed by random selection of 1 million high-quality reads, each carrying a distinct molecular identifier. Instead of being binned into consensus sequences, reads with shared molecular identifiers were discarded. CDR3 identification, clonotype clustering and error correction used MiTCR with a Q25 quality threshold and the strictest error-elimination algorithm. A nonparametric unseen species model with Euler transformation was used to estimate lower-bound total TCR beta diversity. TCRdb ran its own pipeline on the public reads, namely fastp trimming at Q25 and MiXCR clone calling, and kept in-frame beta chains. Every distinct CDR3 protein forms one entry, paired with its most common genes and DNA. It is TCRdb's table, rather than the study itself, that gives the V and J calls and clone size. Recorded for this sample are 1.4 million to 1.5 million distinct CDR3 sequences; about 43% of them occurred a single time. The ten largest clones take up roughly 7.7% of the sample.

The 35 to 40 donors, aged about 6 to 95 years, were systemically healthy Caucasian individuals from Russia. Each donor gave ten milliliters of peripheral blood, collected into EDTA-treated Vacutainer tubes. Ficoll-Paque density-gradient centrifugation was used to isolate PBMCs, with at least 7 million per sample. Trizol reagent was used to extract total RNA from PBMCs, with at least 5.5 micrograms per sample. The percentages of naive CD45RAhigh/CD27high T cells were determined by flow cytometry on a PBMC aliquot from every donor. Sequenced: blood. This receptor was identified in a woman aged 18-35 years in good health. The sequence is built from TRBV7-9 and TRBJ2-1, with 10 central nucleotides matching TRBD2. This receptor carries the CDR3 CASSSPPSGRTEQFF. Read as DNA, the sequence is TGTGCCAGCAGCTCCCCCCCTAGCGGGAGAACTGAGCAGTTCTTC.